One sample yielded the 19 T cell receptor beta chains listed below, sequenced in a study of blood T cell repertoires in COVID-19. The protocol was immunoSEQ multiplex PCR, while the TCRdb copy is restricted to in-frame clones and leaves out a portion. The sample has 300,000 to 350,000 clones, around 87% seen once; the top ten hold around 0.93%. The sequencing input was peripheral blood. These receptors were collected from a woman between 40 and 50 years old with COVID-19, enrolled during active disease.

The chain employs TRBV6-2 or TRBV6-3 and TRBJ1-1, with D possibly TRBD1 on 5 matching bases. V dropped 0 bases and J dropped 3 bases, with 8 bases sitting between them. In germline, CDR1 is MNHEY, CDR2 SVGEGT. There are 14 residues in the CDR3. The CDR3: CASSYSEGYTEAFF. CDR3 nucleotide sequence: TGTGCCAGCAGTTACTCGGAGGGGTACACTGAAGCTTTCTTT.

The CDR3 protein is CASSVGPGTLFQETQYF. DNA for the CDR3: TGTGCCAGCAGCGTAGGCCCGGGGACACTTTTCCAAGAGACCCAGTACTTC. The chain uses TRBV9 and TRBJ2-5, with D tentatively TRBD1 (6 bases). V lost 0 bases to trimming and J lost 1 base, with 16 bases between them. The length of the CDR3 is 17 residues. The germline V gene has CDR1 SGDLS and CDR2 YYNGEE.

The V and J genes are TRBV6-6 and TRBJ2-7; 8 positions match TRBD2. The CDR3 runs 15 residues. After removal of 0 bases from V and 0 bases from J, the junction contained 1 base not matched to a gene. The germline V gene encodes CDR1 MNHNY and CDR2 SVGAGI (reference sequence). The CDR3 DNA reads as TGTGCCAGCAGTTACTCGGCGGGGGGCTCCTACGAGCAGTACTTC. It specifies CASSYSAGGSYEQYF.

This rearrangement joins TRBV19 to TRBJ1-1; perhaps TRBD1 as D (5 bases). The CDR3 is 15 residues long. Germline CDR1 is LNHDA and CDR2 is SQIVND (reference sequence). The germline V and J ends were trimmed by 9 bases and 6 bases, with 23 bases remaining between them. This CDR3 reads CASGIPGQGSSEAFF. DNA of the CDR3: TGTGCCAGCGGAATCCCCGGGCAGGGCAGTTCTGAAGCTTTCTTT.

The chain is built from TRBV30 and TRBJ1-6; 11 bases line up with TRBD1. Germline assignment: CDR1 GTSNPN and CDR2 SVGIG (reference sequence). CDR3 length: 15 residues. V shed 2 bases, J shed 8 bases, and the junction held 5 bases outside the gene matches. CDR3 in amino acids: CAWSHRTGGDSPLHF. CDR3 in DNA: TGTGCCTGGAGTCACCGGACAGGGGGCGATTCACCCCTCCACTTT.

The V and J genes are TRBV7-9 and TRBJ2-1; the match to TRBD2 covers 11 bases. The CDR3 consists of 16 residues. Unmatched junction bases numbered 12, after V lost 6 bases and J lost 8 bases. Germline CDR1 SEHNR, CDR2 FQNEAQ (reference sequence). The DNA for the CDR3 is TGTGCCAGCAGAGGCCCGACTAGCGGGATCTTCGATGAGCAGTTCTTC. It encodes CASRGPTSGIFDEQFF.

The V call is TRBV28, the J call TRBJ2-6, with D possibly being TRBD1 (6 bases). There are 15 residues in the CDR3. V was shortened by 6 bases and J by 2 bases, with 11 bases between the two germline ends. The germline V gene encodes CDR1 MDHEN and CDR2 SYDVKM. CDR3 sequence reads: CASSAPGAGANVLTF. The DNA of the CDR3 is TGTGCCAGCAGCGCTCCAGGGGCTGGGGCCAACGTCCTGACTTTC.

The V gene is TRBV28, the J gene TRBJ2-7; no reliable D call. Trimming took 4 bases from V and 6 from J, leaving 13 bases between them. This CDR3 comprises 13 residues. Germline values: CDR1 MDHEN, CDR2 SYDVKM. The CDR3 DNA is TGTGCCAGCAGTTCCGGGTTCCCCTTCGAGCAGTACTTC. Translated, it gives CASSSGFPFEQYF.

This rearrangement joins TRBV19 to TRBJ2-2; 8 positions agree with TRBD2. CDR3 length: 16 residues. With V trimmed by 7 bases and J by 2 bases, 9 bases remained unmatched. Germline CDR1 reads LNHDA; CDR2 reads SQIVND (reference sequence). The CDR3 spells CASMGSGEINTGELFF. CDR3 nucleotides: TGTGCCAGTATGGGTAGCGGGGAGATCAACACCGGGGAGCTGTTTTTT.

This rearrangement joins TRBV11-2 to TRBJ1-3, with 10 bases fitting TRBD1. The V gene end was trimmed by 7 bases and the J gene end by 0 bases; junction bases not matched to a gene: 9. Germline V lookup: CDR1 SGHAT, CDR2 FQNNGV. This CDR3 spans 17 amino acids. DNA for the CDR3: TGTGCCAGCACCCTCGGGGACAGGGGACTCTCTGGAAACACCATATATTTT. Protein product: CASTLGDRGLSGNTIYF.

The rearrangement joins TRBV9 to TRBJ1-2, with D possibly matching TRBD1 (5 bases). CDR3 length: 13 residues. CDR1 and CDR2 (germline): SGDLS, YYNGEE. V was clipped by 4 bases and J by 4 bases, with 11 bases between them. CDR3 loop: CASSRDSLYGYTF. In nucleotides, the CDR3 is TGTGCCAGCAGCAGAGACAGTCTCTATGGCTACACCTTC.

This sequence joins TRBV7-2 and TRBJ2-5; D might be TRBD2 (6 bases). This CDR3 has 13 residues. Germline CDR1 and CDR2: SGHTA and FQGNSA. V gave up 3 bases and J gave up 5 bases, with 10 bases separating them. CDR3 residues: CASSFLRGETQYF. CDR3 nucleotides: TGTGCCAGCAGCTTCCTCCGGGGGGAGACCCAGTACTTC.

The genes are TRBV18 and TRBJ1-6; D gene uncertain. The CDR3 has 17 residues. Trimming pared 3 bases from V and 0 bases from J, leaving 12 bases between. CDR1 and CDR2 from the germline V gene are KGHSH and LQKENI. CDR3 nucleotide sequence: TGTGCCAGCTCACCCCTAAGTCCGAGCTCCTATAATTCACCCCTCCACTTT. Amino acid sequence: CASSPLSPSSYNSPLHF.

The chain couples TRBV28 to TRBJ1-2; D might be TRBD1 (6 bases). The CDR3 extends over 13 amino acids. Germline CDR1 MDHEN, CDR2 SYDVKM. V was clipped by 4 bases and J by 5 bases, with 11 bases between them. CDR3: CASSSRTGYGYTF. The CDR3 nucleotides read TGTGCCAGCAGTTCACGAACAGGGTATGGCTACACCTTC.

The chain recombines TRBV5-4 with TRBJ2-1; D is possibly TRBD2 (6 bases). Germline V gives CDR1 SGHNT, CDR2 YYREEE (reference sequence). Trimming cost V 0 bases and J 4 bases, with 17 bases left between them. This CDR3 has 17 residues. The CDR3 nucleotides read TGTGCCAGCAGCTTGGGGGACGGGGGAAATATTTACAATGAGCAGTTCTTC. Its protein product is CASSLGDGGNIYNEQFF.

The J gene is TRBJ1-2, the V gene TRBV4-1, with 8 bases matching TRBD1. The CDR3 contains 16 residues. Germline loops: CDR1 MGHRA, CDR2 YSYEKL. V shed 3 bases and J 2 bases; nucleotides not matched to a gene: 8. The CDR3 DNA is TGCGCCAGCAGCCAGGCTCCGGGACAGGCCAACTATGGCTACACCTTC. Translation: CASSQAPGQANYGYTF.

This sequence joins TRBV4-3 and TRBJ1-1, with D maybe TRBD1 (6 bases). CDR3 length: 16 amino acids. Trimming removed 0 bases from V and 0 bases from J, with 11 bases in between. Per germline, CDR1 LGHNA and CDR2 YSLEER. CDR3 coding DNA: TGCGCCAGCAGCCAAGAGGGGAGGGGGTTGAACACTGAAGCTTTCTTT. It specifies CASSQEGRGLNTEAFF.

The gene calls are TRBV6-5 and TRBJ2-3, with 12 nucleotides matching TRBD2. The CDR3 is made up of 14 amino acids. Looked up from germline, CDR1 is MNHEY and CDR2 is SVGAGI. The V gene end was trimmed by 5 bases and the J gene end by 5 bases; junction bases not matched to a gene: 2. In DNA, the CDR3 is TGTGCCAGCAGTCTAGCGGGAGGGCGAGATACGCAGTATTTT. Protein sequence: CASSLAGGRDTQYF.

V gene TRBV5-4 combines with J gene TRBJ2-2, with D hard to call. With 0 bases removed from V and 0 bases from J, the gap between germline ends came to 9 bases. The CDR3 is made up of 16 amino acids. Germline values: CDR1 SGHNT, CDR2 YYREEE (reference sequence). CDR3 in DNA: TGTGCCAGCAGCTTGGCCGGCAGGCCGAACACCGGGGAGCTGTTTTTT. This codes for CASSLAGRPNTGELFF.